These T cell receptor beta chains were read from a single sample in a study of Ad26.COV2.S vaccination and SARS-CoV-2 variants. Here immunoSEQ multiplex PCR was the method, and the copy in TCRdb shows in-frame clones only, minus some. The data show fewer than 400,000 clones, around four fifths seen once. The sample consisted of peripheral blood, taken in a trial of Ad26.COV2.S vaccine versus placebo. The receptor set was obtained from a person aged 18-65 years who received the Ad26.COV2.S COVID-19 vaccine or a placebo. Both conserved end residues are part of each CDR3. D genes are given only for firm matches. Size values are once, few and many counts, or a class for expanded clones, and some rows have none.

>NA|TRBV6-5|once|15|TRBJ2-5
CASIPTGASVGTQYF
TGTGCCAGCATCCCGACGGGGGCCTCTGTTGGGACCCAGTACTTC
>TRBD1|TRBV6-6|NA|16|TRBJ1-3
CASRGGQGARGNTIYF
TGTGCCAGCAGGGGGGGACAGGGGGCGAGAGGAAACACCATATATTTT
>NA|TRBV5-5|NA|15|TRBJ2-4
CASSRDGQAKNIQYF
TGTGCCAGCAGCCGAGACGGACAGGCCAAAAACATTCAGTACTTC
>NA|TRBV7-6|once|14|TRBJ1-1
CASSSQPEGREAFF
TGTGCCAGCAGCTCTCAACCGGAAGGACGTGAAGCTTTCTTT
>NA|TRBV6-2/TRBV6-3|NA|12|TRBJ1-1
CASSRGNTEAFF
TGTGCCAGCAGCCGTGGAAACACTGAAGCTTTCTTT
>NA|TRBV28|NA|16|TRBJ1-6
CASSPARQEMGSPLHF
TGTGCCAGCAGCCCCGCTCGGCAAGAAATGGGTTCACCCCTCCACTTT
>NA|TRBV4-1|NA|16|TRBJ1-1
CASSQPKEGSTKEAFF
TGCGCCAGCAGCCAACCCAAGGAGGGGTCCACCAAGGAAGCTTTCTTT
>NA|TRBV7-8|NA|13|TRBJ1-1
CASSWRGDTEAFF
TGTGCCAGCAGCTGGCGGGGGGACACTGAAGCTTTCTTT
>NA|TRBV7-2|NA|15|TRBJ2-6
CASSSPSLGANVLTF
TGTGCCAGCAGCTCCCCTTCCTTGGGGGCCAACGTCCTGACTTTC
>NA|TRBV11-3|once|13|TRBJ1-3
CASSVGPGNTIYF
TGTGCCAGCAGCGTGGGCCCTGGAAACACCATATATTTT
>NA|TRBV25-1|few|14|TRBJ1-3
CASKHPGGRNTIYF
TGTGCCAGCAAGCATCCGGGCGGTAGAAACACCATATATTTT
>NA|TRBV4-2|NA|15|TRBJ2-3
CASSQRAGNTDTQYF
TGTGCCAGCAGCCAGCGCGCGGGGAACACAGATACGCAGTATTTT
>TRBD2|TRBV3-1/TRBV3-2|NA|16|TRBJ2-3
CASSQSLAASTDTQYF
TGTGCCAGCAGCCAAAGTCTAGCGGCTAGCACAGATACGCAGTATTTT
>TRBD2|TRBV5-1|NA|15|TRBJ2-1
CASSSSGRSYNEQFF
TGCGCCAGCAGCTCTAGCGGCCGCTCCTACAATGAGCAGTTCTTC
>NA|TRBV6-5|NA|12|TRBJ2-7
CASSNRAGEQYF
TGTGCCAGCTCAAACAGGGCGGGGGAGCAGTACTTC
>NA|TRBV7-2|NA|16|TRBJ1-6
CASSQMGGAHNSPLHF
TGTGCCAGCAGCCAAATGGGGGGCGCCCATAATTCACCCCTCCACTTT
>NA|TRBV6-5|NA|15|TRBJ1-2
CASSSGTPQNYGYTF
TGTGCCAGCAGCTCCGGGACACCCCAAAACTATGGCTACACCTTC
>NA|TRBV29-1|NA|12|TRBJ2-7
CSAGLNSYEQYF
TGCAGCGCCGGATTGAACTCCTACGAGCAGTACTTC
>TRBD1|TRBV28|NA|18|TRBJ1-2
CASSLQGLGQGLNYGYTF
TGTGCCAGCAGTTTACAGGGGCTAGGACAGGGGCTTAACTATGGCTACACCTTC
>TRBD1|TRBV3-1/TRBV3-2|NA|14|TRBJ2-7
CASSPLDRGGEQYF
TGTGCCAGCAGCCCCTTGGACAGGGGGGGCGAGCAGTACTTC
>NA|TRBV9|NA|14|TRBJ1-1
CASSFLRENTEAFF
TGTGCCAGCAGCTTTCTCAGGGAGAACACTGAAGCTTTCTTT
>TRBD1|TRBV5-1|NA|13|TRBJ1-2
CASSGTDLYGYTF
TGCGCCAGCAGTGGGACAGACCTCTATGGCTACACCTTC
>NA|TRBV19|NA|13|TRBJ1-5
CASTDFSNQPQHF
TGTGCCAGTACAGACTTTAGCAATCAGCCCCAGCATTTT
>TRBD2|TRBV28|once|15|TRBJ2-7
CASSLLAGGPNEQYF
TGTGCCAGCAGTTTACTAGCGGGGGGGCCGAACGAGCAGTACTTC
>NA|TRBV3-1/TRBV3-2|NA|13|TRBJ2-1
CASSRTLYNEQFF
TGTGCCAGCAGCCGTACCTTATACAATGAGCAGTTCTTC
>TRBD2|TRBV6-6|NA|16|TRBJ2-3
CASRPSGGAFTDTQYF
TGTGCCAGCAGGCCTAGCGGGGGGGCTTTCACAGATACGCAGTATTTT
>NA|TRBV7-8|NA|12|TRBJ1-2
CASSGRLLGYTF
TGTGCCAGCAGCGGCCGCCTCCTCGGCTACACCTTC
>TRBD1|TRBV5-6|NA|16|TRBJ1-4
CASSSMTGAVYEKLFF
TGTGCCAGCAGCTCGATGACAGGGGCCGTTTACGAAAAACTGTTTTTT
>TRBD1|TRBV10-3|NA|16|TRBJ2-7
CAISETGTGGGYEQYF
TGTGCCATCAGTGAAACCGGGACAGGGGGTGGCTACGAGCAGTACTTC
>NA|TRBV11-3|NA|12|TRBJ2-3
CASSLKPSAQYF
TGTGCCAGCAGCTTAAAACCCTCAGCGCAGTATTTT
>NA|TRBV11-3|NA|18|TRBJ2-1
CASSLVRDRFSSYNEQFF
TGTGCCAGCAGCTTAGTACGTGACAGGTTCAGCTCCTACAATGAGCAGTTCTTC
>NA|TRBV2|NA|16|TRBJ2-3
CASSRTGLSLTDTQYF
TGTGCCAGCAGTCGGACGGGACTTTCTCTCACAGATACGCAGTATTTT
>NA|TRBV6-5|NA|13|TRBJ2-7
CASRVEDLGEQYF
TGTGCCAGCAGAGTCGAGGACCTGGGGGAGCAGTACTTC
>NA|TRBV7-2|NA|13|TRBJ1-2
CASARGRSYGYTF
TGTGCCAGCGCCCGAGGGCGAAGTTATGGCTACACCTTC
>NA|TRBV4-1|NA|15|TRBJ1-3
CASSHDRSSGNTIYF
TGCGCCAGCAGCCATGACAGAAGCTCTGGAAACACCATATATTTT
>NA|TRBV15|NA|15|TRBJ1-1
CATSRERSGRSEAFF
TGTGCCACCAGCAGAGAGCGGTCAGGCCGTTCTGAAGCTTTCTTT
>NA|TRBV20-1|NA|14|TRBJ2-5
CSASEQTYQETQYF
TGCAGTGCTAGTGAGCAGACGTACCAAGAGACCCAGTACTTC
>TRBD1|TRBV29-1|NA|17|TRBJ2-1
CSVDFRVGTGGYNEQFF
TGCAGCGTTGATTTCCGGGTCGGGACAGGGGGCTACAATGAGCAGTTCTTC
>NA|TRBV28|NA|14|TRBJ2-6
CASRRSSGANVLTF
TGTGCCAGCAGACGGAGCTCTGGGGCCAACGTCCTGACTTTC
>NA|TRBV5-6|NA|13|TRBJ1-1
CASSFRDVHEAFF
TGTGCCAGCAGCTTCCGGGACGTCCATGAAGCTTTCTTT
>NA|TRBV7-2|NA|14|TRBJ2-5
CASSPTRLGETQYF
TGTGCCAGCAGCCCGACTAGATTGGGAGAGACCCAGTACTTC
>NA|TRBV19|NA|14|TRBJ2-3
CASSIRTVGDTQYF
TGTGCCAGTAGTATCAGGACCGTTGGGGATACGCAGTATTTT
>TRBD2|TRBV7-8|NA|15|TRBJ2-1
CASSLYGGTYNEQFF
TGTGCCAGCAGCTTATACGGGGGGACCTACAATGAGCAGTTCTTC
>NA|TRBV6-5|NA|13|TRBJ1-1
CASNSAGRTEAFF
TGTGCCAGCAATTCAGCAGGACGCACTGAAGCTTTCTTT
>TRBD1|TRBV9|NA|15|TRBJ1-6
CASSVRAGGESPLHF
TGTGCCAGCAGCGTACGGGCAGGGGGCGAGTCACCCCTCCACTTT
>NA|TRBV19|NA|13|TRBJ2-1
CASSQGSYNEQFF
TGTGCCAGTAGCCAAGGGTCCTACAATGAGCAGTTCTTC
>NA|TRBV5-6|NA|17|TRBJ2-5
CASSPLTGGLWGETQYF
TGTGCCAGCAGCCCCCTTACGGGGGGCCTATGGGGAGAGACCCAGTACTTC
>TRBD1|TRBV18|NA|13|TRBJ1-1
CASSSGQDTEAFF
TGTGCCAGCTCATCCGGACAGGACACTGAAGCTTTCTTT
>TRBD1|TRBV30|few|13|TRBJ1-2
CAWRIAGGRGYTF
TGTGCCTGGAGGATCGCAGGGGGAAGGGGCTACACCTTC
>TRBD1|TRBV3-1/TRBV3-2|NA|17|TRBJ2-2
CASSQSTGTGNTGELFF
TGTGCCAGCAGCCAATCTACCGGGACAGGGAACACCGGGGAGCTGTTTTTT
>NA|TRBV12-3/TRBV12-4|NA|13|TRBJ1-4
CASSSTARGKLFF
TGTGCCAGCAGTTCGACGGCCCGGGGAAAACTGTTTTTT
>NA|TRBV10-3|NA|15|TRBJ1-2
CAISDTGRNLHGYTF
TGTGCCATCAGTGATACAGGGAGAAACCTACATGGCTACACCTTC
>NA|TRBV28|NA|16|TRBJ2-7
CASSFWVTGDSYEQYF
TGTGCCAGCAGTTTCTGGGTGACAGGAGACTCCTACGAGCAGTACTTC